A selection of T cell receptor beta chains follows, all from one sample in a study of cytomegalovirus exposure and HLA in healthy donors. The protocol was immunoSEQ multiplex PCR, while the TCRdb copy is restricted to in-frame clones and leaves out a portion. The profile covers approximately 190,000 clones, with over 65% appearing a single time and around 3% taken by the ten largest. Sample: PBMCs. These receptors came from a woman aged 50 to 60 in good health and CMV-seropositive. Both conserved end residues are part of each CDR3. The order of the fields is D gene, J gene, clone size, V gene, CDR3 DNA, CDR3 protein. The D gene is left open where the match is weak. Not every row has a clone size; where given, it reads once, few, many or a size class.

>TRBD1|TRBJ2-3|-|TRBV5-1
TGCGCCAGCTCACAGGGGGCCACAGATACGCAGTATTTT
CASSQGATDTQYF
>-|TRBJ2-3|-|TRBV7-8
TGTGCCAGCAGCTCCAGGCGCACAGATACGCAGTATTTT
CASSSRRTDTQYF
>TRBD2|TRBJ2-2|-|TRBV4-3
TGCGCCAGCAGCCGAGCGCCCCGGGTCGGACTAGCCCCGAACACCGGGGAGCTGTTTTTT
CASSRAPRVGLAPNTGELFF
>-|TRBJ1-4|-|TRBV7-8
TGTGCCAGCAGCTTAGGAGGGGGAACAACTAATGAAAAACTGTTTTTT
CASSLGGGTTNEKLFF
>-|TRBJ1-3|-|TRBV6-5
TGTGCCAGCAGGCCGGGAGGGAGTGGAAACACCATATATTTT
CASRPGGSGNTIYF
>TRBD1|TRBJ2-1|-|TRBV27
TGTGCCAGCAGTCCCGTGCAGGGGGCGCGCTACAATGAGCAGTTCTTC
CASSPVQGARYNEQFF
>-|TRBJ2-7|-|TRBV27
TGTGCCAGCAGTCTCCGGGAGCCCTACGAGCAGTACTTC
CASSLREPYEQYF
>-|TRBJ2-2|-|TRBV19
TGTGCCAGTAGTATAGCGACGGGCACCGGGGAGCTGTTTTTT
CASSIATGTGELFF
>-|TRBJ1-2|-|TRBV7-8
TGTGCCAGCAGCTTAATGGCAGGGGTCTATGGCTACACCTTC
CASSLMAGVYGYTF
>-|TRBJ1-2|-|TRBV29-1
TGCAGCGTTGAGCCAGGAATCTATGGCTACACCTTC
CSVEPGIYGYTF
>TRBD2|TRBJ2-3|-|TRBV4-2
TGTGCCAGCAGCCAATCCGCCGGGACTAGCGGATTCACAGATACGCAGTATTTT
CASSQSAGTSGFTDTQYF
>TRBD1|TRBJ2-3|once|TRBV5-3
TGTGCCAGAAGCTCTGGACAGGGTGCAGATACGCAGTATTTT
CARSSGQGADTQYF
>TRBD2|TRBJ2-1|-|TRBV7-9
TGTGCCAGCAGGGGGGGGAACGTCTTAAACAATGAGCAGTTCTTC
CASRGGNVLNNEQFF
>TRBD1|TRBJ1-4|few|TRBV4-3
TGCGCCAGCAGCCAACAGGGGGAACTTAATGAAAAACTGTTTTTT
CASSQQGELNEKLFF
>TRBD1|TRBJ1-2|-|TRBV18
TGTGCCAGCTCACCAGTGACAGGGGGGACCTATGGCTACACCTTC
CASSPVTGGTYGYTF
>-|TRBJ2-3|-|TRBV5-1
TGCGCCAGCAGCTTGGAGGTCGGGACAGATACGCAGTATTTT
CASSLEVGTDTQYF
>TRBD1|TRBJ2-7|-|TRBV27
TGTGCCAGCAGTCCAACCGGGACAGGGGGCTACGAGCAGTACTTC
CASSPTGTGGYEQYF
>TRBD1|TRBJ1-2|-|TRBV7-9
TGTGCCAGCAGCTTATACCCCGGACAGGGCGGGGGCTACACCTTC
CASSLYPGQGGGYTF
>TRBD1|TRBJ2-2|-|TRBV28
TGTGCCAGCGGACAGGGGGCCAACACCGGGGAGCTGTTTTTT
CASGQGANTGELFF
>-|TRBJ1-2|-|TRBV6-1
TGTGCCAGCAGTGAACAACAGAACTATGGCTACACCTTC
CASSEQQNYGYTF
>TRBD1|TRBJ1-1|once|TRBV18
TGTGCCAGCTCACCTTTGACAGGGCTAGCTTTCTTT
CASSPLTGLAFF
>TRBD1|TRBJ2-7|-|TRBV25-1
TGTGCCAGCAGTACCGGGACAGGGATCTCCTACGAGCAGTACTTC
CASSTGTGISYEQYF
>TRBD1|TRBJ1-5|-|TRBV7-3
TGTGCCAGCAGCTTAGTCGGGACAGGGTATCAGCCCCAGCATTTT
CASSLVGTGYQPQHF
>TRBD1|TRBJ2-5|-|TRBV19
TGTGCCAGTAGTACCGCCGGGACAGCAGAGACCCAGTACTTC
CASSTAGTAETQYF
>-|TRBJ2-2|once|TRBV7-3
TGTGCCAGCAGCTTATCGACAGGGAACACCGGGGAGCTGTTTTTT
CASSLSTGNTGELFF
>-|TRBJ2-7|-|TRBV4-1
TGCGCCAGCAGCCAAGCGGGTCCATACGAGCAGTACTTC
CASSQAGPYEQYF
>-|TRBJ2-1|-|TRBV4-1
TGCGCCAGCAGCCAAGATATTTCTCCTAGCTCAATCAATGAGCAGTTCTTC
CASSQDISPSSINEQFF
>-|TRBJ2-3|-|TRBV29-1
TGCAGCGTTACCCCTGCGGGGGCCCGCACAGATACGCAGTATTTT
CSVTPAGARTDTQYF
>-|TRBJ2-1|-|TRBV13
TGTGCCAGCACCCTCCTTCCGACAGGCAGGTACTACAATGAGCAGTTCTTC
CASTLLPTGRYYNEQFF
>TRBD1|TRBJ1-5|-|TRBV6-5
TGTGCCAGCAGCTCCGGGACAGGGGTGGTCCCCCAGCATTTT
CASSSGTGVVPQHF
>-|TRBJ2-5|few|TRBV19
TGTGCCAGTAGTATGCGACAAGAAGAGACCCAGTACTTC
CASSMRQEETQYF
>TRBD2|TRBJ2-5|-|TRBV7-7
TGTGCTAGCAGCCACCTAGCGGGGGGGCTTGAGACCCAGTACTTC
CASSHLAGGLETQYF
>-|TRBJ1-1|-|TRBV6-6
TGTGCCAGCAGGCTACCGGGACAGAACACTGAAGCTTTCTTT
CASRLPGQNTEAFF
>-|TRBJ2-7|-|TRBV28
TGTGCCAGCAGTTTAGTTGCCCCCTACGAGCAGTACTTC
CASSLVAPYEQYF
>-|TRBJ2-1|-|TRBV11-3
TGTGCCAGCAGCTTAGATGCGGGGTCCTCCTACAATGAGCAGTTCTTC
CASSLDAGSSYNEQFF
>-|TRBJ1-2|-|TRBV5-4
TGTGCCAGCAGCCCCTACCTGGGCTCCAACTATGGCTACACCTTC
CASSPYLGSNYGYTF
>-|TRBJ2-1|-|TRBV18
TGTGCCAGCTCACCCTTTGAGGGGGGGCTAAATGAGCAGTTCTTC
CASSPFEGGLNEQFF
>-|TRBJ1-1|few|TRBV7-2
TGTGCCAGCAGCGAATCAGCGACCTACATGAACACTGAAGCTTTCTTT
CASSESATYMNTEAFF
>TRBD1|TRBJ2-7|few|TRBV6-8
TGTGCCAGCAGGGGGACAGGGCGCTACGAGCAGTACTTC
CASRGTGRYEQYF
>TRBD2|TRBJ2-1|-|TRBV29-1
TGCAGCGTCGAGAGATCGGGACTAGCGGGTGAGCAGTTCTTC
CSVERSGLAGEQFF
>TRBD1|TRBJ1-2|-|TRBV2
TGTGCCAGCTACAATGCGGGGACAGACTATGGCTACACCTTC
CASYNAGTDYGYTF
>-|TRBJ1-1|-|TRBV19
TGTGCCAGTAGTCCCCAGACAGATAACACTGAAGCTTTCTTT
CASSPQTDNTEAFF
>-|TRBJ1-3|once|TRBV5-1
TGCGCCAGCAGCTTGGACTTTGGCTCTGGAAACACCATATATTTT
CASSLDFGSGNTIYF
>TRBD1|TRBJ2-5|-|TRBV7-3
TGTGCCAGCAGCTGGGGGACAGGGGGCGAGGAGACCCAGTACTTC
CASSWGTGGEETQYF
>TRBD2|TRBJ2-5|-|TRBV7-3
TGTGCCAGCAGAGAAAGCGGGGGGGCGGTGGAGACCCAGTACTTC
CASRESGGAVETQYF
>-|TRBJ1-5|few|TRBV7-9
TGTGCCAGCAGCATAGACAGCAGCAATCAGCCCCAGCATTTT
CASSIDSSNQPQHF
>TRBD1|TRBJ2-7|-|TRBV6-5
TGTGCCAGCAAAGACAACCGGGACAGCTACGAGCAGTACTTC
CASKDNRDSYEQYF
>TRBD1|TRBJ1-2|-|TRBV27
TGTGCCAGCAGCCCGACAGGGTTTGGCTATGGCTACACCTTC
CASSPTGFGYGYTF
>TRBD1|TRBJ1-5|-|TRBV5-8
TGTGCCAGCAGCTTGGGGACAGGGACCTCCAGCAATCAGCCCCAGCATTTT
CASSLGTGTSSNQPQHF
>TRBD1|TRBJ2-3|-|TRBV30
TGTGCCTGGAGTTCGGCAGGGGGCGGTAGAAATACGCAGTATTTT
CAWSSAGGGRNTQYF
>-|TRBJ1-1|-|TRBV27
TGTGCCAGCAGTTTATATACACATGGCACTGAAGCTTTCTTT
CASSLYTHGTEAFF
>-|TRBJ1-6|-|TRBV4-3
TGCGCCAGCAGCCAAGATCCACTCTCACCCCTCCACTTT
CASSQDPLSPLHF
>TRBD1|TRBJ1-1|-|TRBV11-2
TGTGCCAGCAGCTACCAGGGGGGTACTGAAGCTTTCTTT
CASSYQGGTEAFF
>-|TRBJ1-1|-|TRBV2
TGTGCCGGGAGAGGGGGACGGACCAACACTGAAGCTTTCTTT
CAGRGGRTNTEAFF
>TRBD1|TRBJ2-5|-|TRBV5-1
TGTGCCAGCAGCCCGACAGGGTGGCAAGAGACCCAGTACTTC
CASSPTGWQETQYF
>TRBD2|TRBJ2-1|-|TRBV12-5
TGTGCTAGTGGTTTGGCGACTAGCGGGGGGGGCGAGCAGTTCTTC
CASGLATSGGGEQFF
>-|TRBJ2-5|-|TRBV29-1
TGCAGCGTTGAGGAAGGAGTTGGGGAGACCCAGTACTTC
CSVEEGVGETQYF
>-|TRBJ1-6|-|TRBV6-1
TGTGCCAGCAGTAGGGACATTGTCAATTCACCCCTCCACTTT
CASSRDIVNSPLHF
>TRBD1|TRBJ1-5|few|TRBV4-1
TGCGCCAGCAGCCAAGTATTAGGGGGACAGAGCAATCAGCCCCAGCATTTT
CASSQVLGGQSNQPQHF